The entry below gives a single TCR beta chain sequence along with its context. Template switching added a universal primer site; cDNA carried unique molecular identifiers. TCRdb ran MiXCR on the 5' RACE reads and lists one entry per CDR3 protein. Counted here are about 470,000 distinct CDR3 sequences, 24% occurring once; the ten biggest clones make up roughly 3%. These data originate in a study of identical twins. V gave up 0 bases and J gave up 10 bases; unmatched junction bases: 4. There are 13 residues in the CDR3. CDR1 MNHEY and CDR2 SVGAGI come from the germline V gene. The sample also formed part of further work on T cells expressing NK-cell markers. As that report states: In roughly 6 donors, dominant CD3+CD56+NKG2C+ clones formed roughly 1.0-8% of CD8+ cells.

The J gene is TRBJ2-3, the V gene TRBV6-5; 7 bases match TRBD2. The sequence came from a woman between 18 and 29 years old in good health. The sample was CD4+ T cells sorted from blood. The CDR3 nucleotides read TGTGCCAGCAGTTACTCAGCAGGGAGGGCGCAGTATTTT. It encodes CASSYSAGRAQYF.